This T cell receptor (beta chain) came from a study of control samples from healthy donors and cancer patients. This CDR3 is 13 amino acids long. Trimming took off 3 bases at V and 1 base at J, with 9 bases between the two ends. Germline lookup yields CDR1 SQVTM and CDR2 ANQGSEA. Using immunoSEQ multiplex PCR, the repertoire was profiled, and TCRdb retains in-frame clones only, with some absent. Among 250,000 to 300,000 clones listed, about 80% were seen once. The TCR comes from a woman aged 55-70 years with lung cancer. The sample comprised PBMCs. The chain carries TRBV29-1 and TRBJ1-1; D gene unclear. The CDR3 region is CSVDIFQNTEAFF. For the CDR3, the DNA is TGCAGCGTTGATATCTTTCAGAACACTGAAGCTTTCTTT.